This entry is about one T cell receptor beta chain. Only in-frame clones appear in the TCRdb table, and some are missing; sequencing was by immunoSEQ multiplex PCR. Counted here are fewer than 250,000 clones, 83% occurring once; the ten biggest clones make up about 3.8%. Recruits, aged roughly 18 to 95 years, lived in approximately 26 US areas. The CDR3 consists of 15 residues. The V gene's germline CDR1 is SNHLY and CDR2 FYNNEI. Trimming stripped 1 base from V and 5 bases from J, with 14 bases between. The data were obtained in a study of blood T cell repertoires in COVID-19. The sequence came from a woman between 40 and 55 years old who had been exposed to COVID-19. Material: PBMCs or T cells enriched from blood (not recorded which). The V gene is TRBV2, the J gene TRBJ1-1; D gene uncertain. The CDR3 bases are TGTGCCAGCAGTGAAGGTGGGAGTTCCGGAACTGAAGCTTTCTTT. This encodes CASSEGGSSGTEAFF. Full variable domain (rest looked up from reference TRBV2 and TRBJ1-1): EPEVTQTPSHQVTQMGQEVILRCVPISNHLYFYWYRQILGQKVEFLVSFYNNEISEKSEIFDDQFSVERPDGSNFTLKIRSTKLEDSAMYFCASSEGGSSGTEAFFGQGTRLTVV.